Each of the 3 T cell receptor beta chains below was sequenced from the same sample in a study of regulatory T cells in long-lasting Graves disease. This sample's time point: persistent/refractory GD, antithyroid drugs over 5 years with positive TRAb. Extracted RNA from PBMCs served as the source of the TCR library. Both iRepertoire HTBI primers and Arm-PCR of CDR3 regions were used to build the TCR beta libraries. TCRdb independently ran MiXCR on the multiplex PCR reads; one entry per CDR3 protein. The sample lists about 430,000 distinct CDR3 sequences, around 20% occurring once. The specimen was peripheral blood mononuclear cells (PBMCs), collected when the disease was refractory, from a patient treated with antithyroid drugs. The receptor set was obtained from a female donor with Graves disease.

The CDR3 region has the DNA TGTGCCAGCAGTGACTGGCTAGCGAGCTCCTACGAGCAGTACTTC. Encoded protein: CASSDWLASSYEQYF. J is TRBJ2-7 and V is TRBV28; a weak D match, TRBD2 (6 bases). CDR3 size: 15 residues. CDR1 MDHEN and CDR2 SYDVKM come from the germline V gene. V lost 5 bases and J lost 0, with 14 bases in between.

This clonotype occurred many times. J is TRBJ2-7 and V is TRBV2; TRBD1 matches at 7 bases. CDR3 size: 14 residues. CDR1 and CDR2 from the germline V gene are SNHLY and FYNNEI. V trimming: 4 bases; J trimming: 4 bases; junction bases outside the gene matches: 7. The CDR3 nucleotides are TGTGCCAGCAGTGTAGACAGGGAAAGTTACGAGCAGTACTTC. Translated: CASSVDRESYEQYF.

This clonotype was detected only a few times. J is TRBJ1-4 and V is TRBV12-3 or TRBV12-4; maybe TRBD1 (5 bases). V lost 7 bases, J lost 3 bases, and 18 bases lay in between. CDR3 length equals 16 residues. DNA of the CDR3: TGTGCCAGCATTCCCCGGGGCCGGGGGGCTAATGAAAAACTGTTTTTT. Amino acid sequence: CASIPRGRGANEKLFF.